This TCR beta chain was sequenced during a study of T-cell memory formation after mild COVID-19. This CDR3 has 11 residues. CDR1 and CDR2 (germline): SGHRS, YFSETQ. V was pared by 6 bases and J by 1 base, with 5 bases between. TCRdb processed the 5' RACE reads anew with MiXCR; each CDR3 protein has one entry. The top ten clones hold roughly 24% of a sample with 170,000 or so distinct CDR3 sequences, about 21% of them seen once. The chain recombines TRBV5-1 with TRBJ2-7; D is unclear. The TCR was taken from an adult woman who had mild COVID-19 (a few samples of this study predate the infection). Cell type and time point are not known. Sequencing input: PBMCs or a T cell subset sorted from them (not recorded which). The CDR3, as DNA: TGCGCCAGCACGGATTCCTACGAGCAGTACTTC. This sequence encodes CASTDSYEQYF.